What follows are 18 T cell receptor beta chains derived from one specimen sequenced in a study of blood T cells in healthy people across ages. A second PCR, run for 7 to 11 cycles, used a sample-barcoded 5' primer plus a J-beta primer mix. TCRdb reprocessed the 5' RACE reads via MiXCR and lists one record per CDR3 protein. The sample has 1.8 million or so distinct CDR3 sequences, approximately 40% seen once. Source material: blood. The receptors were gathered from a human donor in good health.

CDR3 in amino acids: CSESTDSYEQYF. In DNA, the CDR3 is TGCAGTGAGTCGACGGACTCCTACGAGCAGTACTTC. The chain joins TRBV20-1 to TRBJ2-7; no definite D call. Germline loops: CDR1 DFQATT, CDR2 SNEGSKA (reference sequence). Trimming left V 7 bases short and J 0 bases short, with 10 bases between. CDR3 length equals 12 residues.

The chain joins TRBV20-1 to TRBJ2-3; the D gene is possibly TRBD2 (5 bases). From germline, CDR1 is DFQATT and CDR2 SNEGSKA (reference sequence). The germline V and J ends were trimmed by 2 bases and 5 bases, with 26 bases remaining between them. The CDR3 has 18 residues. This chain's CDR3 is CSARPPPGSNKREDTQYF. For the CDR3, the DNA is TGCAGTGCTAGACCACCCCCGGGTAGCAACAAGAGGGAAGATACGCAGTATTTT.

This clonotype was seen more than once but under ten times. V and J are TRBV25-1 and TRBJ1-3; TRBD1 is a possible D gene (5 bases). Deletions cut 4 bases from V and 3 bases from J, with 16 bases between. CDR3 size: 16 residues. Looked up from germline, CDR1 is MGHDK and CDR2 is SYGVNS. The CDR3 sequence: CASSASLQGSGNTIYF. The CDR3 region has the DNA TGTGCCAGCAGTGCCTCCCTCCAGGGTAGTGGAAACACCATATATTTT.

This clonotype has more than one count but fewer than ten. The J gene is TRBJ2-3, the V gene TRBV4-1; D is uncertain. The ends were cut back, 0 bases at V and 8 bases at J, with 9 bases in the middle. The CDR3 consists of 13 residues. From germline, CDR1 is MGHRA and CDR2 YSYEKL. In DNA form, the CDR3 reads TGCGCCAGCAGCCAAGAATTGATGGGTACGCAGTATTTT. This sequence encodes CASSQELMGTQYF.

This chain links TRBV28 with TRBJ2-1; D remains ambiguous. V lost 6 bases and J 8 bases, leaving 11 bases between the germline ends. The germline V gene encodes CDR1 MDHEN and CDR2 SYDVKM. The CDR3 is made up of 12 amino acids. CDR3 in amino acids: CASRLLGDEQFF. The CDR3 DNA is TGTGCCAGCAGGCTCCTAGGTGATGAGCAGTTCTTC.

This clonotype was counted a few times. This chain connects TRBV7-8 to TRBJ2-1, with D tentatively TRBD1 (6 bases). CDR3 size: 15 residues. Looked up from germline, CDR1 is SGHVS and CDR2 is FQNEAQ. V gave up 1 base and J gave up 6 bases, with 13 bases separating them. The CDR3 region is CASSLVRGSFNEQFF. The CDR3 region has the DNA TGTGCCAGCAGCTTAGTCAGGGGTAGCTTCAATGAGCAGTTCTTC.

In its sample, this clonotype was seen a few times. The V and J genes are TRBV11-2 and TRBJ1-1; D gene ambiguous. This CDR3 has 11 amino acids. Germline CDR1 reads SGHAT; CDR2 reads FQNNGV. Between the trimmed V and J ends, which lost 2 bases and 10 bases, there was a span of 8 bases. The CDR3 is CASSLYLVAFF. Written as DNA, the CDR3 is TGTGCCAGCAGCTTATATTTGGTAGCTTTCTTT.

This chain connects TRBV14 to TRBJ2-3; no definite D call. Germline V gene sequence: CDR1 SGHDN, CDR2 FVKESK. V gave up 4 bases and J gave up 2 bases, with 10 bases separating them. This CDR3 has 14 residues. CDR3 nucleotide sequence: TGTGCCAGCAGCCGTTATGGGTCCACAGATACGCAGTATTTT. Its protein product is CASSRYGSTDTQYF.

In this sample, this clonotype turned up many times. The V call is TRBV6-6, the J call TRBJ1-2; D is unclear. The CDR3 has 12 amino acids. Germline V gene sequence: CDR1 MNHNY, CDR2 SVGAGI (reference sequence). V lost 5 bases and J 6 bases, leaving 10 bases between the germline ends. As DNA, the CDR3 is TGTGCCAGCAGTAGGTGGAGGGATGGCTACACCTTC. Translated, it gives CASSRWRDGYTF.

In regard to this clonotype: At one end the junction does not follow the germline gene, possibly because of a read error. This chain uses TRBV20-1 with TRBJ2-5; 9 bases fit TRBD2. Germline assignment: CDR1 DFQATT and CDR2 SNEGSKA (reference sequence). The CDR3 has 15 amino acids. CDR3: CRARRGGGAGETQYF. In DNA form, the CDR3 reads TGCAGGGCTAGAAGAGGCGGGGGGGCCGGGGAGACCCAGTACTTC.

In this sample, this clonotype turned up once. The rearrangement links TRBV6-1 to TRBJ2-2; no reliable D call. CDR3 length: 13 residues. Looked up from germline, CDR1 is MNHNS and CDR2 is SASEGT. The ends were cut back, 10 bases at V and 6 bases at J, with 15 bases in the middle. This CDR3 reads CATTPTLPGELFF. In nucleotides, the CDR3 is TGTGCCACCACCCCGACCCTCCCCGGGGAGCTGTTTTTT.

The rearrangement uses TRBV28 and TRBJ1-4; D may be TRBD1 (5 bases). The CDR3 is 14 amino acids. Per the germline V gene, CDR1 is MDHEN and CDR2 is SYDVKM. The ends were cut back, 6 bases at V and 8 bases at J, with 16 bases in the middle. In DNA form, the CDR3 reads TGTGCCAGCAGACCCCTTGGGGGTGGGGAAAAACTGTTTTTT. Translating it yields CASRPLGGGEKLFF.

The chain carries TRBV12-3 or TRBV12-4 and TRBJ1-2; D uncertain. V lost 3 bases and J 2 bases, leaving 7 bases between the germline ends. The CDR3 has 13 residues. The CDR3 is CASSFTENYGYTF. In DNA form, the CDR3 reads TGTGCCAGCAGTTTCACGGAAAACTATGGCTACACCTTC.

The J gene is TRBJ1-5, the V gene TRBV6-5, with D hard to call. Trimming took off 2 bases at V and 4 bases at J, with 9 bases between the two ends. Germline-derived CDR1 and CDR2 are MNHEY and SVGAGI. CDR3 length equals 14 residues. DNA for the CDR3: TGTGCCAGCAGTTACGCAGGCCGAAATCAGCCCCAGCATTTT. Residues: CASSYAGRNQPQHF.

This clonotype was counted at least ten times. In DNA, the CDR3 is TGTGCCAGCAGCGGGGGGGGGAATCAGCCCCAGCATTTT. Amino acid sequence: CASSGGGNQPQHF. The chain carries TRBV9 and TRBJ1-5, with a tentative D call TRBD1 (5 bases). This CDR3 has 13 amino acids. Between the trimmed V and J ends, which lost 3 bases and 4 bases, there was a span of 8 bases. CDR1 and CDR2 from the germline V gene are SGDLS and YYNGEE.

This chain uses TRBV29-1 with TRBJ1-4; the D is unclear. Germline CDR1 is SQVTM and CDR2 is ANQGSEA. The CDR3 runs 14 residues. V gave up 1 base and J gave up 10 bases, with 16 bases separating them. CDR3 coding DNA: TGCAGCGTTGAAGCGGGAGTAGGGATTGGAAAACTGTTTTTT. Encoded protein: CSVEAGVGIGKLFF.

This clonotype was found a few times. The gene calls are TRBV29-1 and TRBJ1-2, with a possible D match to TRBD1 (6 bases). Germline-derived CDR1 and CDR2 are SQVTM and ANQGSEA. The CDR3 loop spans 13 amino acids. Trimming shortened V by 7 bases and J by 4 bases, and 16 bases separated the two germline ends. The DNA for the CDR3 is TGCAGCGCCGGACAGAAACCTCCCTATGGCTACACCTTC. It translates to CSAGQKPPYGYTF.

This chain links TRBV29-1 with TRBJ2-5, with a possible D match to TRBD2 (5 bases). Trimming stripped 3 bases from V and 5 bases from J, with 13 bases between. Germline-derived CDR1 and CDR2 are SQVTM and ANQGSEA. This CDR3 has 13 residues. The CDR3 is CSVDFGKRETQYF. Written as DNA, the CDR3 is TGCAGCGTTGACTTTGGGAAGCGGGAGACCCAGTACTTC.